This T cell receptor (beta chain) was found in a study of blood T cell repertoires in COVID-19. Germline V gene lookup returns CDR1 SGHTA and CDR2 FQGTGA. The CDR3 covers 16 residues. V was clipped by 1 base and J by 6 bases; unmatched bases: 9. As handled by the study authors: Amplification of reference gene primers was used by the study to estimate nucleated cell counts. The repertoire was sequenced with immunoSEQ multiplex PCR; TCRdb's copy has only in-frame clones and lacks some. V, J and clone size were drawn from that table, and D and trimming were deduced from the DNA. The sample has 40,000 to 60,000 clones, more than 75% seen once.

The TCR originated in a woman in her sixties or seventies with acute or convalescent COVID-19. V usage is TRBV7-3 and J usage is TRBJ1-2, with 9 bases aligning to TRBD1. The specimen was peripheral blood. CDR3 loop: CASSLMSGTGYDGYTF. For the CDR3, the DNA is TGTGCCAGCAGCTTAATGTCGGGGACAGGGTACGATGGCTACACCTTC.